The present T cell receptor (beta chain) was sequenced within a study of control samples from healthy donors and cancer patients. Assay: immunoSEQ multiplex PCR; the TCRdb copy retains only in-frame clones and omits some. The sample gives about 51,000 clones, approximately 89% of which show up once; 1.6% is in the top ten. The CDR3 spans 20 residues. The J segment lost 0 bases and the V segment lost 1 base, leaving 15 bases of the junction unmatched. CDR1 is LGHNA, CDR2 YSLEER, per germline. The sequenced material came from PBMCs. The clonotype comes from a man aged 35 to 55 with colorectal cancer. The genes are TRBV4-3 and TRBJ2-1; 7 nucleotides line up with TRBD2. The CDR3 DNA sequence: TGCGCCAGCAGCCAAGGGGGAAGGGCAAGCGGGGCTTACTCCTACAATGAGCAGTTCTTC. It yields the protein CASSQGGRASGAYSYNEQFF.